This T cell receptor beta chain was recovered during a study of cytomegalovirus exposure and HLA in healthy donors. Overall study: Around 200 million T cells yielded 90 million to 130 million unique TCR beta sequences, as an earlier analysis found.

For this clone: Its antigen is still unknown.

Findings of the study overall: There was a cluster of highly shared sequence variants that was likely a sequencing artifact. TCR beta chain V- and J-gene trimming was linked, in a later analysis, to a missense variant in DCLRE1C. The listing of 150 to 200 TCR beta chains classed them as cytomegalovirus-associated.

From germline, CDR1 is SGHAT and CDR2 FQNNGV. The CDR3 is 16 amino acids. V was pared by 1 base and J by 0 bases, with 2 bases of the junction left unmatched. Primers: 60 Vbeta forward and 13 Jbeta reverse. TCRdb keeps only in-frame clones here, not all; method: immunoSEQ multiplex PCR. The sample has roughly 80,000 clones; roughly 79% are singletons. The receptor's source is a woman aged 25 to 45 in good health and CMV-seronegative. Sequences were obtained from PBMCs. The V gene is TRBV11-2, the J gene TRBJ1-2; 10 nucleotides align to TRBD1. Here the CDR3 reads CASSLGDRGSNYGYTF. The CDR3 DNA sequence: TGTGCCAGCAGCTTAGGGGACAGGGGTTCTAACTATGGCTACACCTTC.